The source of this T cell receptor (beta chain) is a study of blood T cells in healthy people across ages. PCR was performed a second time for about 7 to 11 cycles using a sample-barcoded 5' primer and a J-beta primer mix. MiXCR, applied by TCRdb to the 5' RACE reads, yields one record per CDR3 protein. The sample consists of approximately 850,000 distinct CDR3 sequences, more than 45% of them appearing once. CDR1 and CDR2 (germline): SEHNR, FQNEAQ (reference sequence). V lost 6 bases and J 0 bases, leaving 15 bases between the germline ends. The CDR3 is 16 residues long. The sample comprised blood. This sequence joins TRBV7-9 and TRBJ2-1; TRBD1 or TRBD2 may be the D gene (5 bases each). This clonotype was sampled from a man aged 25-45 years in good health. CDR3 region: CASSWGGPSSYNEQFF. Here the CDR3 DNA reads TGTGCCAGCAGTTGGGGCGGGCCAAGCTCCTACAATGAGCAGTTCTTC.